A single sample is the source of the 26 T cell receptor beta chains below, sequenced in a study of blood T cell repertoires in COVID-19. Measured with immunoSEQ multiplex PCR; TCRdb has only the in-frame clones, and not every one. The repertoire holds about 150,000 clones, with around 84% as singletons. Sequencing was carried out using peripheral blood. These receptor sequences come from a man aged 50-60 years with active or convalescent COVID-19.

The chain recombines TRBV18 with TRBJ2-4; D might be TRBD1 (5 bases). Trimming stripped 3 bases from V and 9 bases from J, with 15 bases between. Germline CDR1 and CDR2: KGHSH and LQKENI. CDR3 length equals 14 residues. The CDR3 loop reads CASSPKDGRGIQYF. Written as DNA, the CDR3 is TGTGCCAGCTCACCGAAAGACGGAAGGGGCATTCAGTACTTC. The whole variable domain, filled in from reference TRBV18 and TRBJ2-4, reads NAGVMQNPRHLVRRRGQEARLRCSPMKGHSHVYWYRQLPEEGLKFMVYLQKENIIDESGMPKERFSAEFPKEGPSILRIQQVVRGDSAAYFCASSPKDGRGIQYFGAGTRLSVL.

This clone was recorded a few times. The chain employs TRBV3-1 (or the pseudogene TRBV3-2) and TRBJ1-2; tentatively, D is TRBD1 (6 bases). Germline assignment: CDR1 LGHDT and CDR2 YNNKEL (reference sequence). Trimming cost V 3 bases and J 0 bases, with 11 bases left between them. This CDR3 has 15 amino acids. CDR3 sequence (DNA): TGTGCCAGCAGCCAGTCACAGGGATCTAACTATGGCTACACCTTC. Residues: CASSQSQGSNYGYTF.

The chain couples TRBV28 to TRBJ2-2; 12 positions match TRBD1. With 6 bases clipped from V and 4 bases from J, the junction kept 9 bases outside the gene matches. From germline, CDR1 is MDHEN and CDR2 SYDVKM. The CDR3 has 17 amino acids. CDR3 sequence: CASSTPGQGAGTGELFF. CDR3 nucleotide sequence: TGTGCCAGCAGCACCCCGGGACAGGGGGCTGGCACCGGGGAGCTGTTTTTT.

This rearrangement joins TRBV9 to TRBJ2-7; TRBD2 matches at 10 bases. The junction had 5 bases not matched to a gene; V was cut back by 0 bases and J by 2 bases. CDR3 size: 16 residues. CDR1 is SGDLS and CDR2 is YYNGEE in the germline V gene. As DNA, the CDR3 is TGTGCCAGCAGCGTAGGTCCTAGCGGGAGCACCTACGAGCAGTACTTC. It translates to CASSVGPSGSTYEQYF.

This clone was counted a few times. The V and J genes are TRBV10-1 and TRBJ1-2, with a weak D call TRBD1 (6 bases). The V gene lost 0 bases and the J gene lost 8 bases, with 25 bases spanning the gap. From germline, CDR1 is WNHNN and CDR2 SYGVQD (reference sequence). The CDR3 is 18 amino acids. The DNA for the CDR3 is TGCGCCAGCAGTGAGTCGCGCGGACAGCACTACTCCTACGGGGGCTACACCTTC. Its translation is CASSESRGQHYSYGGYTF.

The chain is built from TRBV19 and TRBJ2-5; 9 nucleotides line up with TRBD1. CDR3 length: 16 amino acids. The ends lost 3 bases at V and 1 base at J; junction bases unmatched: 6. The V gene's germline CDR1 is LNHDA and CDR2 SQIVND (reference sequence). CDR3 residues: CASSMGDRVGQETQYF. CDR3 bases: TGTGCCAGTAGTATGGGGGACAGGGTTGGCCAAGAGACCCAGTACTTC.

The chain couples TRBV10-3 to TRBJ1-1, with D hard to call. Per germline, CDR1 ENHRY and CDR2 SYGVKD. The CDR3 runs 15 residues. V gave up 3 bases and J gave up 0 bases, with 11 bases separating them. This CDR3 reads CAISDSTDMNTEAFF. The CDR3 nucleotides read TGTGCCATCAGTGACTCAACAGACATGAACACTGAAGCTTTCTTT.

This clone was recorded once. The chain couples TRBV11-3 to TRBJ2-1, with D possibly matching TRBD1 (7 bases). The germline gives CDR1 SGHNT, CDR2 YENEEA. This CDR3 has 17 amino acids. V was pared by 4 bases and J by 0 bases, with 16 bases between. CDR3 coding DNA: TGTGCCAGCAGCTACCGAGGGGGCGGGGCCTCCTACAATGAGCAGTTCTTC. Residues: CASSYRGGGASYNEQFF.

The V and J genes are TRBV5-5 and TRBJ1-4, with D maybe TRBD1 (5 bases). Per the germline V gene, CDR1 is SGHKS and CDR2 is YYEKEE (reference sequence). This CDR3 has 12 amino acids. The ends were cut back, 6 bases at V and 5 bases at J, with 8 bases in the middle. CDR3 protein: CASTGANEKLFF. CDR3 nucleotides: TGTGCCAGCACTGGGGCCAATGAAAAACTGTTTTTT.

The rearrangement links TRBV4-1 to TRBJ2-3; 10 bases are a match to TRBD2. The CDR3 is made up of 17 amino acids. Germline V lookup: CDR1 MGHRA, CDR2 YSYEKL. The junction had 4 bases not matched to a gene; V was cut back by 1 base and J by 0 bases. CDR3 DNA sequence: TGCGCCAGCAGCCAAGCACTAGCGGGGATTAGCACAGATACGCAGTATTTT. Translating gives CASSQALAGISTDTQYF.

The chain links TRBV14 to TRBJ2-5; 8 bases are shared with TRBD1. This CDR3 region has 15 residues. V lost 1 base to trimming and J lost 4 bases; unmatched junction nucleotides: 5. CDR1 SGHDN and CDR2 FVKESK come from the germline V gene. The CDR3 here is CASSQGQGIGETQYF. The CDR3 DNA sequence: TGTGCCAGCAGCCAAGGACAGGGGATCGGAGAGACCCAGTACTTC.

CDR3 amino acids: CASSLDPGLAATIQETQYF. As DNA, the CDR3 is TGTGCCAGCAGCTTAGATCCCGGACTAGCGGCGACTATTCAAGAGACCCAGTACTTC. This sequence joins TRBV11-3 and TRBJ2-5; 10 bases are a match to TRBD2. The CDR3 has 19 residues. Germline CDR1 SGHNT, CDR2 YENEEA. J gave up 2 bases and V 0 bases, and 12 bases lay outside the gene matches.

This chain connects TRBV7-8 to TRBJ2-3, with 12 bases matching TRBD2. This CDR3 has 17 residues. Germline V gene sequence: CDR1 SGHVS, CDR2 FQNEAQ. Trimming took 6 bases from V and 1 from J; bases not matched to a gene: 8. The CDR3 protein is CASRRLAGGPGTDTQYF. The CDR3, as DNA: TGTGCCAGCAGGAGGCTAGCGGGAGGGCCGGGCACAGATACGCAGTATTTT.

J is TRBJ2-3 and V is TRBV25-1, with 13 bases that match TRBD2. The ends lost 8 bases at V and 3 bases at J; junction bases unmatched: 14. CDR1 is MGHDK and CDR2 is SYGVNS in the germline V gene. The CDR3 sequence is 18 residues long. CDR3 residues: CASSWPGLAGRLTDTQYF. In DNA form, the CDR3 reads TGTGCCAGCTCTTGGCCGGGACTAGCGGGACGTTTGACAGATACGCAGTATTTT. The full variable domain, its missing parts supplied by reference TRBV25-1 and TRBJ2-3, is EADIYQTPRYLVIGTGKKITLECSQTMGHDKMYWYQQDPGMELHLIHYSYGVNSTEKGDLSSESTVSRIRTEHFPLTLESARPSHTSQYLCASSWPGLAGRLTDTQYFGPGTRLTVL.

This sequence joins TRBV7-9 and TRBJ1-5; perhaps TRBD1 as D (6 bases). Germline V lookup: CDR1 SEHNR, CDR2 FQNEAQ (reference sequence). The CDR3 consists of 14 residues. Trimming removed 1 base from V and 7 bases from J, with 11 bases in between. CDR3 residues: CASSLGGGAQPQHF. The CDR3 DNA follows: TGTGCCAGCAGCTTAGGGGGGGGCGCCCAGCCCCAGCATTTT.

V usage is TRBV29-1 and J usage is TRBJ1-4, with D unclear. Germline CDR1 and CDR2: SQVTM and ANQGSEA. The CDR3 length is 12 residues. Trimming shortened V by 3 bases and J by 7 bases, and 9 bases separated the two germline ends. The CDR3 nucleotides are TGCAGCGTTGAGGCCTCCCCTGAAAAACTGTTTTTT. This sequence encodes CSVEASPEKLFF. The whole variable domain, remainder taken from reference TRBV29-1 and TRBJ1-4, is SAVISQKPSRDICQRGTSLTIQCQVDSQVTMMFWYRQQPGQSLTLIATANQGSEATYESGFVIDKFPISRPNLTFSTLTVSNMSPEDSSIYLCSVEASPEKLFFGSGTQLSVL.

This chain uses TRBV24-1 with TRBJ1-1; a weak D match, TRBD1 (5 bases). The CDR3 has 12 amino acids. Looked up from germline, CDR1 is KGHDR and CDR2 is SFDVKD. The V and J ends lost 7 bases and 6 bases respectively, with 11 bases between them. For the CDR3, the DNA is TGTGCCACCAGCTCAGGGTTCGCTGAAGCTTTCTTT. Translating gives CATSSGFAEAFF.

The genes are TRBV5-1 and TRBJ2-2; 12 bases agree with TRBD1. J gave up 6 bases and V 6 bases, and 9 bases lay outside the gene matches. The CDR3 extends over 16 amino acids. Germline V CDR1 and CDR2: SGHRS, YFSETQ. CDR3 region: CASIQTGTGGSGELFF. The CDR3 DNA follows: TGCGCCAGCATACAGACCGGGACAGGGGGCTCCGGGGAGCTGTTTTTT.

This chain uses TRBV5-6 with TRBJ2-7; 13 bases are shared with TRBD2. The germline V gene encodes CDR1 SGHDT and CDR2 YYEEEE. The CDR3 extends over 14 amino acids. V was pared by 5 bases and J by 3 bases, with 2 bases of the junction left unmatched. The CDR3 nucleotides are TGTGCCAGCAGGGGACTAGCGGGGATCTACGAGCAGTACTTC. Translated, it gives CASRGLAGIYEQYF.

This clone was seen more than once but under ten times. This chain connects TRBV24-1 to TRBJ1-4; D call uncertain. Germline CDR1 and CDR2: KGHDR and SFDVKD. Trimming took 3 bases from V and 8 from J, leaving 6 bases between them. This CDR3 has 12 amino acids. The CDR3 DNA is TGTGCCACCAGTGATGACGGGGAAAAACTGTTTTTT. It codes for CATSDDGEKLFF.

CDR3 sequence reads: CASSAAGVGNQPQHF. The CDR3 coding sequence is TGTGCCAGCAGCGCAGCGGGGGTGGGCAATCAGCCCCAGCATTTT. V and J are TRBV9 and TRBJ1-5, with a weak D call TRBD1 (5 bases). V was clipped by 3 bases and J by 2 bases, with 12 bases between them. Per the germline V gene, CDR1 is SGDLS and CDR2 is YYNGEE. The CDR3 sequence is 15 residues long.

V and J are TRBV6-4 and TRBJ1-4, with a possible D match to TRBD1 (5 bases). Germline assignment: CDR1 MRHNA and CDR2 SNTAGT. The CDR3 spans 15 residues. Trimming took 8 bases from V and 8 from J, leaving 21 bases between them. CDR3 region: CASGRRGASFEKLFF. Here the CDR3 DNA reads TGTGCCAGCGGCCGACGCGGGGCTTCTTTCGAAAAACTGTTTTTT.

The rearrangement joins TRBV6-5 to TRBJ2-3, with 7 bases fitting TRBD1. V gave up 6 bases and J gave up 4 bases; unmatched junction bases: 7. The CDR3 is made up of 14 amino acids. Per the germline V gene, CDR1 is MNHEY and CDR2 is SVGAGI. The chain's CDR3 is CASSQDRAADTQYF. CDR3 bases: TGTGCCAGCAGCCAAGACAGGGCGGCAGATACGCAGTATTTT.

The rearrangement links TRBV27 to TRBJ1-4; 8 bases map to TRBD1. The CDR3 is 16 residues long. Germline CDR1 is MNHEY and CDR2 is SMNVEV (reference sequence). With V trimmed by 0 bases and J by 7 bases, 7 bases remained unmatched. Here the CDR3 DNA reads TGTGCCAGCAGTTTATCTACGACAGGGGTCGGTGAAAAACTGTTTTTT. Its protein product is CASSLSTTGVGEKLFF.

This clone has a single count. J is TRBJ1-5 and V is TRBV27; 8 bases are shared with TRBD1. Germline assignment: CDR1 MNHEY and CDR2 SMNVEV (reference sequence). V gave up 5 bases and J gave up 0 bases; unmatched junction bases: 9. The CDR3 consists of 17 residues. The CDR3 here is CASSTLDRVGSNQPQHF. The CDR3 DNA is TGTGCCAGCAGTACCCTGGACAGGGTTGGTAGCAATCAGCCCCAGCATTTT.

J is TRBJ2-1 and V is TRBV24-1; TRBD1 might be the D (5 bases). Germline V gene data show CDR1 as KGHDR and CDR2 as SFDVKD. The CDR3 has 17 residues. The V end lost 4 bases, the J end lost 0 bases, and 15 bases lay between the germline ends. The CDR3 nucleotides read TGTGCCACCAGTGACCCCGCGCAGGGCAGCTCCTACAATGAGCAGTTCTTC. Protein sequence: CATSDPAQGSSYNEQFF.